This TCR beta chain was recorded in a study of blood T cell repertoires in COVID-19. Across the study: The United States, Italy and Spain were the sources of the acute and convalescent COVID-19 samples. In each case, the material was cDNA or gDNA derived from T cells, B-cell-depleted T cells, or PBMCs.

Authors' methods: Estimation of nucleated cell counts was performed using reference gene primer amplification. The method was immunoSEQ multiplex PCR; TCRdb's version includes in-frame clones alone and lacks a portion of them. That table supplies the V and J calls and clone size; D and trimming were determined from the DNA. The sample holds around 160,000 clones, about 88% seen once. This CDR3 has 18 residues. Germline V gene sequence: CDR1 SGHNT, CDR2 YENEEA. The trim removed 1 base at V and 5 bases at J, leaving 16 bases unmatched. Sequencing was performed on peripheral blood. V and J are TRBV11-3 and TRBJ1-2; TRBD1 aligns across 7 bases. This TCR was recovered from a man in his fifties or sixties with active or convalescent COVID-19. CDR3 sequence (DNA): TGTGCCAGCAGCTTAGTCTCAGGGGGTCGTTGGAGTAGATATGGCTACACCTTC. Translated: CASSLVSGGRWSRYGYTF.